A selection of T cell receptor beta chains follows, all from one sample in a study of cytomegalovirus exposure and HLA in healthy donors. The method was immunoSEQ multiplex PCR; TCRdb's version includes in-frame clones alone and lacks a portion of them. Of 200,000 to 300,000 clones listed, just under 90% are singletons. Sequenced material: PBMCs. The source of these receptors is a man between 18 and 29 years old in good health and CMV-seronegative. CDR3s include the opening cysteine and the closing phenylalanine or tryptophan. Fields, in order: clone size, D gene, V gene, J gene, CDR3 DNA, CDR3 protein. D genes are given only for firm matches. Not all rows give a size; the values are once, few, many and, for expanded clones, a class.

NA	TRBD2	TRBV5-6	TRBJ2-7	TGTGCCAGCAGCTTCCGACCCGAGCTAGTCGGGAGGGCCCTGTGGGAGCAGTACTTC	CASSFRPELVGRALWEQYF
NA	NA	TRBV7-6	TRBJ1-1	TGTGCCAGCAGCTCCACAGGGCCGGGCACTGAAGCTTTCTTT	CASSSTGPGTEAFF
NA	NA	TRBV27	TRBJ1-4	TGTGCCAGCAGTTCTGGAGAAAATGAAAAACTGTTTTTT	CASSSGENEKLFF
NA	TRBD1	TRBV28	TRBJ1-2	TGTGCCAGCAGTCCAGGGGGAGAGGGCTATGGCTACACCTTC	CASSPGGEGYGYTF
NA	NA	TRBV7-9	TRBJ2-7	TGTGCCAGCAGCCACCTGGCTTCGGGGTCCTACGAGCAGTACTTC	CASSHLASGSYEQYF
NA	NA	TRBV9	TRBJ1-4	TGTGCCAGCAGCGGGTCGGAGGAAAAACTGTTTTTT	CASSGSEEKLFF
NA	NA	TRBV25-1	TRBJ2-7	TGTGCCAGCAGTGGGTCTCCTACTTACGAGCAGTACTTC	CASSGSPTYEQYF
NA	NA	TRBV28	TRBJ2-7	TGTGCCAGCAGTGTCTTGGTAGACGAGCAGTACTTC	CASSVLVDEQYF
few	NA	TRBV7-8	TRBJ1-6	TGTGCCAGCACTAATCCGGGGTCACCCCTCCACTTT	CASTNPGSPLHF
NA	TRBD2	TRBV2	TRBJ2-5	TGTGCCAGCAGTGAAGCTCTAGCGGGGAGCCAAGAGACCCAGTACTTC	CASSEALAGSQETQYF
NA	NA	TRBV15	TRBJ2-1	TGTGCCACCAGCAGAGGTTTCGTGGGAGGATACAATGAGCAGTTCTTC	CATSRGFVGGYNEQFF
NA	NA	TRBV19	TRBJ2-2	TGTGCCAGCCAGAGAGACTCGAACACCGGGGAGCTGTTTTTT	CASQRDSNTGELFF
few	TRBD1	TRBV4-3	TRBJ1-4	TGCGCCAGCAGCCAAGATCTAGGGACAGGAGATGAAAAACTGTTTTTT	CASSQDLGTGDEKLFF
NA	NA	TRBV7-2	TRBJ1-5	TGTGCCAGCAGCTTAGGTCGCGAACAGCCCCAGCATTTT	CASSLGREQPQHF
once	NA	TRBV4-2	TRBJ1-6	TGTGCCAGCAGCCAAGTAGCGCGAACACGCGGGGACTCCTATAATTCACCCCTCCACTTT	CASSQVARTRGDSYNSPLHF
NA	TRBD1	TRBV13	TRBJ1-6	TGTGCCAGCAGTCTGGACAGGGCTTATTCACCCCTCCACTTT	CASSLDRAYSPLHF
NA	TRBD1	TRBV29-1	TRBJ2-3	TGCAGCGTTGTTGGCGCCGGGACAGGGGCCCGGGGGTGGGATACGCAGTATTTT	CSVVGAGTGARGWDTQYF
NA	NA	TRBV4-1	TRBJ2-2	TGCGCCAGCAGCCAAGGGAGAGACGGGGAGCTGTTTTTT	CASSQGRDGELFF
NA	NA	TRBV28	TRBJ2-7	TGTGCCAGCTGCAAGGAGGGCCGGTACTCAGAGCAGTACTTC	CASCKEGRYSEQYF
NA	TRBD1	TRBV5-8	TRBJ1-1	TGTGCCAGCAGCGGGACAGGGGCCTCGAACACTGAAGCTTTCTTT	CASSGTGASNTEAFF
NA	NA	TRBV18	TRBJ2-1	TGTGCCAGCTCACCAATGGTAGGACAGTACAATGAGCAGTTCTTC	CASSPMVGQYNEQFF
once	TRBD1	TRBV4-3	TRBJ1-4	TGCGCCAGCAGCTTAATGACAGGGGTTAATGAAAAACTGTTTTTT	CASSLMTGVNEKLFF
NA	NA	TRBV7-9	TRBJ2-1	TGTGCCAGCAGCCCGGGTTTTGAGCAGTTCTTC	CASSPGFEQFF
few	NA	TRBV7-6	TRBJ1-6	TGTGCCAGCAGCTTAAGCGGGAATAATTCACCCCTCCACTTT	CASSLSGNNSPLHF
few	NA	TRBV5-6	TRBJ1-4	TGTGCCAGCAGCTTGGGGGGCGGCAGCACTAATGAAAAACTGTTTTTT	CASSLGGGSTNEKLFF
NA	NA	TRBV7-8	TRBJ1-3	TGTGCCAGCAGCCCAGGACAGTTTCCAAACACCATATATTTT	CASSPGQFPNTIYF
many	NA	TRBV19	TRBJ1-6	TGTGCCAGTAGCCGGGCGGGGCCTGATTCACCCCTCCACTTT	CASSRAGPDSPLHF
NA	NA	TRBV4-1	TRBJ2-1	TGCGCCAGCAGCGTCTCAGGTTATGAGCAGTTCTTC	CASSVSGYEQFF
NA	NA	TRBV9	TRBJ2-1	TGTGCCAGCAGCGTAGAACCCCAGCGGGCGCATTTCAGACCCTACAATGAGCAGTTCTTC	CASSVEPQRAHFRPYNEQFF
NA	TRBD2	TRBV5-1	TRBJ2-3	TGCGCCAGCAGCTCGCGACCCCATACTAGCGGGGGGGCCTTGGATACGCAGTATTTT	CASSSRPHTSGGALDTQYF
few	TRBD1	TRBV6-5	TRBJ2-2	TGTGCCAGCAGTTACGGGACAGGGCCCGGGGAGCTGTTTTTT	CASSYGTGPGELFF
NA	NA	TRBV27	TRBJ2-3	TGTGCCAGCAGACTTCTAGATTCGGATACGCAGTATTTT	CASRLLDSDTQYF
NA	NA	TRBV28	TRBJ2-1	TGTGCCAGCAGGCCGAACACCGGGACACCTCTGCTCAATGAGCAGTTCTTC	CASRPNTGTPLLNEQFF
NA	TRBD1	TRBV4-3	TRBJ1-4	TGCGCCAGCAGCGTCGGGACAGCTAATAGTGCAACTAATGAAAAACTGTTTTTT	CASSVGTANSATNEKLFF
NA	NA	TRBV5-4	TRBJ2-3	TGTGCCAGCGGGTCCAGGGACACAGATACGCAGTATTTT	CASGSRDTDTQYF
once	TRBD2	TRBV10-2	TRBJ2-3	TGCGCCAGCAGTGGTAGCGGGGGGGTAAAGTTGGCAGATACGCAGTATTTT	CASSGSGGVKLADTQYF
NA	TRBD2	TRBV7-7	TRBJ2-1	TGTGCCAGCAGCCACGGGGGCGGGACTAGCGGGAGGGATGAGCAGTTCTTC	CASSHGGGTSGRDEQFF
NA	TRBD1	TRBV27	TRBJ2-2	TGTGCCAGCAGCTACAGGGGGCGAAATACCGGGGAGCTGTTTTTT	CASSYRGRNTGELFF
NA	NA	TRBV9	TRBJ1-3	TGTGCCAGCAGCCCCGGGTGGCGGGGGGCACGGGGAAACACCATATATTTT	CASSPGWRGARGNTIYF
once	NA	TRBV2	TRBJ2-6	TGTGCCAGCAGGGAGGGTGGTGGGGCCAACGTCCTGACTTTC	CASREGGGANVLTF
NA	NA	TRBV4-3	TRBJ2-7	TGCGCCAGCAGCCAAGATCACGCCGGTTACTCCTACGAGCAGTACTTC	CASSQDHAGYSYEQYF
NA	NA	TRBV11-2	TRBJ1-6	TGTGCCAGCAGCTTAGCCACTTCTTATTCACCCCTCCACTTT	CASSLATSYSPLHF
few	NA	TRBV10-3	TRBJ2-7	TGTGCCGTCAGGGGAGTCACCTACGAGCAGTACTTC	CAVRGVTYEQYF
NA	TRBD1	TRBV28	TRBJ1-5	TGTGCCAGCAGTCCCGGGACAGGGTATCAGCCCCAGCATTTT	CASSPGTGYQPQHF
few	TRBD2	TRBV27	TRBJ2-1	TGTGCCAGCAGCGGGACTAGCGGGAGGTTGAATGAGCAGTTCTTC	CASSGTSGRLNEQFF
NA	NA	TRBV6-4	TRBJ2-1	TGTGCCAGCAGTGACTCGGCAGGGGCCGATGAGCAGTTCTTC	CASSDSAGADEQFF
NA	TRBD1	TRBV27	TRBJ1-5	TGTGCCAGCAGGGTGACAGGGTTAAACAATCAGCCCCAGCATTTT	CASRVTGLNNQPQHF
NA	NA	TRBV6-1	TRBJ2-7	TGTGCCAGCACCTCTGGCTGGAGCCCCTACGAGCAGTACTTC	CASTSGWSPYEQYF
once	TRBD1	TRBV7-6	TRBJ2-3	TGTGCCAGCAGCTGGGACAGGTCCTTACCCACAGATACGCAGTATTTT	CASSWDRSLPTDTQYF
NA	TRBD1	TRBV19	TRBJ1-2	TGTGCCAGTAGTGTTGGGACAGGGGGAAGTGGCACCTTC	CASSVGTGGSGTF
NA	NA	TRBV6-6	TRBJ2-5	TGTGCCAGCAGAGGGGGGGGGCAAGAGACCCAGTACTTC	CASRGGGQETQYF
NA	NA	TRBV4-3	TRBJ2-3	TGCGCCAGCAGCCAGCGGATTGAGGGCACAGATACGCAGTATTTT	CASSQRIEGTDTQYF
NA	TRBD2	TRBV4-2	TRBJ2-3	TGTGCCAGCAGCCAAGGACTAGCGGGACGCACAGATACGCAGTATTTT	CASSQGLAGRTDTQYF
NA	NA	TRBV19	TRBJ2-7	TGTGCCAGTAGTACCGGACAGAACGAGCAGTACTTC	CASSTGQNEQYF
NA	NA	TRBV7-8	TRBJ1-1	TGTGCCAGCAGCGGAGGACAGTACACTGAAGCTTTCTTT	CASSGGQYTEAFF
NA	TRBD1	TRBV2	TRBJ1-6	TGTGCCAGCGAACGGGGACAGGGTGCCTCACCCCTCCACTTT	CASERGQGASPLHF
NA	NA	TRBV30	TRBJ1-1	TGTGCCTGGATCCCCTACACTGAAGCTTTCTTT	CAWIPYTEAFF
few	TRBD2	TRBV25-1	TRBJ2-3	TGTGCCAGTGCACTAGCGGGAGGTTCAGATACGCAGTATTTT	CASALAGGSDTQYF
NA	TRBD1	TRBV29-1	TRBJ1-1	TGCAGCGTTGAAAGACAGGGTGACACTGAAGCTTTCTTT	CSVERQGDTEAFF
NA	TRBD1	TRBV6-6	TRBJ1-5	TGTGCCAGCGGGAGAGAGGGGGCCGCGCCCCAGCATTTT	CASGREGAAPQHF